This T cell receptor (beta chain) was identified in a study of vaccination and CD4 T cells after COVID-19. Study-level background: Stimulation of the cells used overlapping spike peptide pools from SARS-CoV-2 and from the common cold coronaviruses HCoV-NL63, HCoV-OC43 and HCoV-229E.

A note on this clonotype: The antigen remains undetermined.

Stated treatment: approximately 9-day PBMC culture with coronavirus spike peptide pools or control peptides (ViraFEST assay). Cultured CD4+ T cell DNA underwent sequencing with the Oncomine TCR Beta short-read assay. From the PCR reads, TCRdb called clonotypes with MiXCR, one entry per CDR3 protein. The sample includes 20,000 to 25,000 distinct CDR3 sequences, 44% seen only once; the top ten take 19%. The CDR3 covers 16 residues. V was cut by 1 base and J by 0 bases, with 7 bases left in between. CDR1 is MNHEY and CDR2 is SVGAGI in the germline V gene. Study observations and caveats: Median SARS-CoV-2-reactive clonotypes rose from approximately 21 to 38, not significantly.

The rearrangement joins TRBV6-5 to TRBJ2-6; weak D call: TRBD1 (5 bases). The receptor was derived from a human donor who received a COVID-19 vaccine. The sample here was CD4+ T cells from blood, cultured in vitro, taken before SARS-CoV-2 vaccination. The chain's CDR3 is CASSYWTSSGANVLTF. CDR3 DNA: TGTGCCAGCAGTTACTGGACAAGCTCTGGGGCCAACGTCCTGACTTTC.